This T cell receptor (beta chain) was documented in a study of metastatic and nonmetastatic thyroid tumors. Study context: Samples came from malignant and benign thyroid patients, and repertoires were compared across blood and tumor or nodule tissue.

Until they underwent thyroid surgery, no patient had received any treatment. The CDR3 runs to 17 residues. Trimming cost V 4 bases and J 1 base; bases outside gene matches: 10. Germline assignment: CDR1 LGHNA and CDR2 YNFKEQ. In the authors' workflow: CDR3 differences across clinicopathological groups were used to build a distant-metastasis classifier for papillary thyroid cancer. TCRdb re-called the PCR reads with MiXCR. The V and J calls and clone size are TCRdb's, not the authors'. The sample includes 25,000 to 35,000 clones, approximately 11% seen only once; the top ten take approximately 15%. This clone appeared many times. Its antigen is unidentified. Study-level points and caveats: Significantly higher TCR beta diversity was reportedly seen in malignant thyroid tumors than benign nodules, in blood and tumor.

The chain carries TRBV4-2 and TRBJ1-1, with TRBD1 identical over 9 bases. The receptor was derived from a female donor with papillary thyroid cancer or a benign thyroid nodule (not recorded which). Some clones in this sample may be carry-over from other donors' samples. Sequencing input: blood. CDR3 bases: TGTGCCAGCAGCCCAGGGACAGGGCTTTTACGGAACACTGAAGCTTTCTTT. Translation: CASSPGTGLLRNTEAFF.